The 29 T cell receptor beta chains presented below share a single source sample, sequenced in a study of blood T cell repertoires in COVID-19. TCRdb's copy holds only in-frame clones and misses some; the assay was immunoSEQ multiplex PCR. Of 150,000 or so clones detected, roughly 88% appear once; the ten largest clones hold 1.5% to 1.7%. Material: peripheral blood. These receptors originate from a woman aged 60-75 years with acute or convalescent COVID-19.

The genes are TRBV5-1 and TRBJ1-5; D remains unclear. The CDR3 totals 12 residues. Trimming removed 4 bases from V and 6 bases from J, with 8 bases in between. CDR1 SGHRS and CDR2 YFSETQ come from the germline V gene. The CDR3: CASSEQFQPQHF. The CDR3 coding sequence is TGCGCCAGCAGCGAACAGTTTCAGCCCCAGCATTTT. Based on the CDR3 plus reference TRBV5-1 and TRBJ1-5, the full variable domain is KAGVTQTPRYLIKTRGQQVTLSCSPISGHRSVSWYQQTPGQGLQFLFEYFSETQRNKGNFPGRFSGRQFSNSRSEMNVSTLELGDSALYLCASSEQFQPQHFGDGTRLSIL.

The chain links TRBV19 to TRBJ2-5; TRBD1 matches at 8 bases. Germline values: CDR1 LNHDA, CDR2 SQIVND (reference sequence). The length of the CDR3 is 16 residues. V shed 6 bases and J 4 bases; nucleotides not matched to a gene: 13. The CDR3 reads CASRGGQAVSGETQYF. The CDR3 DNA follows: TGTGCCAGTAGGGGGGGACAGGCGGTTTCCGGAGAGACCCAGTACTTC.

V usage is TRBV10-3 and J usage is TRBJ1-1; D is possibly TRBD1 (5 bases). The ends were cut back, 5 bases at V and 3 bases at J, with 16 bases in the middle. Germline-derived CDR1 and CDR2 are ENHRY and SYGVKD. The CDR3 runs to 15 residues. DNA for the CDR3: TGTGCCATCAGTAGACAATTGGGGGGTGACACTGAAGCTTTCTTT. Residues: CAISRQLGGDTEAFF.

V and J are TRBV9 and TRBJ2-5; 9 bases fit TRBD2. There are 14 residues in the CDR3. V lost 6 bases and J lost 5; bases outside the gene matches: 8. CDR1 is SGDLS, CDR2 YYNGEE, per germline. CDR3 DNA sequence: TGTGCCAGCAAGCGGGGGGACCAGGGGGAGACCCAGTACTTC. Translating it yields CASKRGDQGETQYF. Together with reference TRBV9 and TRBJ2-5, the CDR3 gives the full variable domain: DSGVTQTPKHLITATGQRVTLRCSPRSGDLSVYWYQQSLDQGLQFLIQYYNGEERAKGNILERFSAQQFPDLHSELNLSSLELGDSALYFCASKRGDQGETQYFGPGTRLLVL.

The chain recombines TRBV11-2 with TRBJ2-5; tentative D call: TRBD1 (5 bases). This CDR3 contains 13 residues. Germline V CDR1 and CDR2: SGHAT, FQNNGV. The V end lost 3 bases, the J end lost 2 bases, and 7 bases lay between the germline ends. The CDR3 here is CASSLTDQETQYF. The CDR3 coding sequence is TGTGCCAGCAGCTTGACAGATCAAGAGACCCAGTACTTC.

The V gene is TRBV24-1, the J gene TRBJ1-1; D is unresolved. V was cut by 1 base and J by 8 bases, with 7 bases left in between. This CDR3 is 12 amino acids long. The germline gives CDR1 KGHDR, CDR2 SFDVKD. The CDR3 DNA reads TGTGCCACCAGTGATTTCGGCAGGGAAGCTTTCTTT. Residues: CATSDFGREAFF.

This CDR3 is CASSSGFNQPQHF. Here the CDR3 DNA reads TGTGCCAGCAGTTCAGGGTTCAATCAGCCCCAGCATTTT. The genes are TRBV6-5 and TRBJ1-5, with TRBD1 as a possible D gene (5 bases). CDR1 MNHEY and CDR2 SVGAGI come from the germline V gene. The CDR3 has 13 residues. Trimming shortened V by 4 bases and J by 3 bases, and 7 bases separated the two germline ends.

The V and J genes are TRBV9 and TRBJ1-6; D is undetermined. Trimming removed 3 bases at V and 8 bases at J, with 9 bases between. The CDR3 is made up of 13 amino acids. Per germline, CDR1 SGDLS and CDR2 YYNGEE. The CDR3 coding sequence is TGTGCCAGCAGCGCGACAATGTATTCACCCCTCCACTTT. Protein: CASSATMYSPLHF.

The J gene is TRBJ1-5, the V gene TRBV19; no clear D. The CDR3 sequence is 15 residues long. Germline lookup yields CDR1 LNHDA and CDR2 SQIVND (reference sequence). Trimming left V 7 bases short and J 9 bases short, with 22 bases between. In DNA form, the CDR3 reads TGTGCCAGTACCGCCGGAGCCATCGCGGGTCCGCCCCAGCATTTT. Its protein product is CASTAGAIAGPPQHF.

V is TRBV19 and J is TRBJ2-1; 13 nucleotides line up with TRBD2. Germline loops: CDR1 LNHDA, CDR2 SQIVND (reference sequence). The CDR3 consists of 15 residues. V gave up 5 bases and J gave up 6 bases; unmatched junction bases: 4. CDR3 sequence reads: CASSVGLAGINEQFF. For the CDR3, the DNA is TGTGCCAGTAGTGTGGGACTAGCGGGAATCAATGAGCAGTTCTTC.

This clone was detected once. The chain combines TRBV9 with TRBJ1-4; no reliable D call. The ends were cut back, 2 bases at V and 0 bases at J, with 8 bases in the middle. Germline V gene data show CDR1 as SGDLS and CDR2 as YYNGEE. The CDR3 length is 15 residues. In nucleotides, the CDR3 is TGTGCCAGCAGCGTTTCAGTTGCAACTAATGAAAAACTGTTTTTT. Encoded protein: CASSVSVATNEKLFF.

V gene TRBV7-9 combines with J gene TRBJ2-7; maybe TRBD2 (5 bases). Trimming cost V 2 bases and J 6 bases, with 14 bases left between them. The CDR3 totals 14 residues. Germline V gene sequence: CDR1 SEHNR, CDR2 FQNEAQ (reference sequence). CDR3 DNA sequence: TGTGCCAGCAGCTTAAGGCAGGCCCGGGGCGAGCAGTACTTC. Residues: CASSLRQARGEQYF.

The chain's CDR3 is CASKDRGEHGYTF. The CDR3 region has the DNA TGTGCCAGCAAGGACAGGGGGGAACATGGCTACACCTTC. The chain has TRBV6-5 and TRBJ1-2; 10 nucleotides line up with TRBD1. The CDR3 is made up of 13 amino acids. Germline V gives CDR1 MNHEY, CDR2 SVGAGI. Unmatched junction bases numbered 5, after V lost 7 bases and J lost 6 bases.

In this sample, this clone turned up once. This chain uses TRBV7-3 with TRBJ2-2; no definite D call. The CDR3 is 13 amino acids. Germline CDR1 is SGHTA and CDR2 is FQGTGA. V lost 3 bases, J lost 2 bases, and 4 bases lay in between. Here the CDR3 reads CASSFSNTGELFF. In nucleotides, the CDR3 is TGTGCCAGCAGCTTTTCTAACACCGGGGAGCTGTTTTTT.

The chain links TRBV7-8 to TRBJ2-7; possibly TRBD1 for D (6 bases). CDR1 is SGHVS and CDR2 is FQNEAQ in the germline V gene. Trimming shortened V by 5 bases and J by 3 bases, and 14 bases separated the two germline ends. CDR3 length: 14 residues. The CDR3 sequence: CASSANRENYEQYF. The CDR3 DNA sequence: TGTGCCAGCAGCGCAAACAGGGAGAACTACGAGCAGTACTTC.

V usage is TRBV28 and J usage is TRBJ1-5; weak D call: TRBD1 (5 bases). V was pared by 5 bases and J by 6 bases, with 17 bases between. The CDR3 extends over 15 amino acids. Per the germline V gene, CDR1 is MDHEN and CDR2 is SYDVKM. CDR3 nucleotides: TGTGCCAGCAGTGGATCTCAGGGAGGCGGTCAGCCCCAGCATTTT. Translation: CASSGSQGGGQPQHF.

This rearrangement joins TRBV29-1 to TRBJ2-2, with TRBD2 matching 9 bases. Looked up from germline, CDR1 is SQVTM and CDR2 is ANQGSEA. The CDR3 is 15 amino acids. Trimming at V came to 7 bases and at J to 6 bases, leaving 12 bases not matched to a gene. The CDR3 here is CSGIAGAPTPGELFF. CDR3 bases: TGCAGCGGCATAGCGGGGGCCCCAACACCCGGGGAGCTGTTTTTT.

This rearrangement joins TRBV27 to TRBJ2-7; tentatively, D is TRBD1 (6 bases). The CDR3 spans 17 residues. V gave up 0 bases and J gave up 4 bases, with 19 bases separating them. CDR1 is MNHEY and CDR2 is SMNVEV in the germline V gene (reference sequence). CDR3 coding DNA: TGTGCCAGCAGTTTATCGGTTTTTGGGGGCAGGGTATACGAGCAGTACTTC. Translating gives CASSLSVFGGRVYEQYF.

The J gene is TRBJ2-7, the V gene TRBV18; TRBD1 matches 9 bases. The V gene end was trimmed by 3 bases and the J gene end by 9 bases; junction bases not matched to a gene: 15. The CDR3 loop spans 16 amino acids. The V gene's germline CDR1 is KGHSH and CDR2 LQKENI. CDR3 sequence (DNA): TGTGCCAGCTCACCCTCCTTTAGGACAGGGGATGGGAGGCAGTACTTC. It specifies CASSPSFRTGDGRQYF.

The chain links TRBV19 to TRBJ2-2, with 16 bases lining up with TRBD2. The germline V gene has CDR1 LNHDA and CDR2 SQIVND (reference sequence). CDR3 length: 18 amino acids. The V gene end was trimmed by 5 bases and the J gene end by 0 bases; junction bases not matched to a gene: 3. The CDR3 sequence is CASSPGLAGGTNTGELFF. Here the CDR3 DNA reads TGTGCCAGTAGTCCGGGACTAGCGGGGGGGACGAACACCGGGGAGCTGTTTTTT.

CDR3 sequence reads: CASSLNYRGTDTQYF. The CDR3, as DNA: TGTGCCAGCAGCTTAAACTATCGGGGGACGGATACGCAGTATTTT. The rearrangement links TRBV7-3 to TRBJ2-3, with a weak D call TRBD2 (6 bases). The CDR3 runs to 15 residues. Trimming took off 1 base at V and 6 bases at J, with 14 bases between the two ends. CDR1 and CDR2 from the germline V gene are SGHTA and FQGTGA.

The rearrangement uses TRBV4-1 and TRBJ2-1; a possible D gene is TRBD2 (7 bases). Germline V gene sequence: CDR1 MGHRA, CDR2 YSYEKL. V dropped 1 base and J dropped 0 bases, with 16 bases sitting between them. The CDR3 sequence is 18 residues long. The CDR3 region has the DNA TGCGCCAGCAGCCAAGCGCCCGGGGGGCACCCCTCCTACAATGAGCAGTTCTTC. Its protein is CASSQAPGGHPSYNEQFF.

The chain joins TRBV28 to TRBJ1-6; 10 bases align to TRBD1. Germline loops: CDR1 MDHEN, CDR2 SYDVKM. This CDR3 comprises 16 residues. V was pared by 3 bases and J by 7 bases, with 6 bases of the junction left unmatched. The CDR3: CASSFGAGQGNSPLHF. The CDR3 nucleotides are TGTGCCAGCAGTTTCGGCGCGGGACAGGGGAATTCACCCCTCCACTTT.

The V call is TRBV19, the J call TRBJ1-3; D is ambiguous. The CDR3 consists of 16 residues. CDR1 is LNHDA, CDR2 SQIVND, per germline (reference sequence). Trimming removed 2 bases from V and 0 bases from J, with 11 bases in between. The CDR3 nucleotides read TGTGCCAGTAGTATATGGGCGCCGAGCTCTGGAAACACCATATATTTT. Its protein is CASSIWAPSSGNTIYF.

This clone has a single count. The chain couples TRBV28 to TRBJ1-1; 8 bases fit TRBD1. Germline assignment: CDR1 MDHEN and CDR2 SYDVKM. This CDR3 has 16 amino acids. The J segment lost 4 bases and the V segment lost 3 bases, leaving 10 bases of the junction unmatched. This CDR3 reads CASSLVEPGTGTEAFF. CDR3 coding DNA: TGTGCCAGCAGTTTGGTCGAACCAGGGACAGGCACTGAAGCTTTCTTT. Based on the CDR3 plus reference TRBV28 and TRBJ1-1, the full variable domain is DVKVTQSSRYLVKRTGEKVFLECVQDMDHENMFWYRQDPGLGLRLIYFSYDVKMKEKGDIPEGYSVSREKKERFSLILESASTNQTSMYLCASSLVEPGTGTEAFFGQGTRLTVV.

This chain connects TRBV6-6 to TRBJ1-5; D call uncertain. CDR3 length: 14 amino acids. CDR1 and CDR2 (germline): MNHNY, SVGAGI (reference sequence). Trimming pared 3 bases from V and 5 bases from J, leaving 11 bases between. CDR3 DNA: TGTGCCAGCAGTTATTCCGGCGACTATCAGCCCCAGCATTTT. Amino acids: CASSYSGDYQPQHF.

V gene TRBV14 combines with J gene TRBJ1-2, with 11 bases that match TRBD1. CDR3 length equals 14 residues. CDR1 is SGHDN, CDR2 FVKESK, per germline. The ends lost 4 bases at V and 4 bases at J; junction bases unmatched: 2. CDR3 region: CASSPGTGGYGYTF. CDR3 DNA: TGTGCCAGCAGCCCGGGGACAGGGGGCTATGGCTACACCTTC.

This clone was found once. This chain links TRBV5-6 with TRBJ1-2; perhaps TRBD1 as D (5 bases). The CDR3 consists of 14 residues. Germline values: CDR1 SGHDT, CDR2 YYEEEE. Trimming left V 2 bases short and J 1 base short, with 9 bases between. CDR3 coding DNA: TGTGCCAGCAGCTTCAAAGGGGATAACTATGGCTACACCTTC. Translating it yields CASSFKGDNYGYTF.

The chain uses TRBV7-3 and TRBJ2-5, with D maybe TRBD2 (6 bases). Deletions cut 5 bases from V and 1 base from J, with 11 bases between. This CDR3 contains 14 residues. Germline V gene sequence: CDR1 SGHTA, CDR2 FQGTGA. CDR3: CASSLSGLQETQYF. In DNA form, the CDR3 reads TGTGCCAGCAGCCTGAGCGGGCTCCAAGAGACCCAGTACTTC. The complete variable domain, with remaining parts taken from reference TRBV7-3 and TRBJ2-5, reads GAGVSQTPSNKVTEKGKYVELRCDPISGHTALYWYRQSLGQGPEFLIYFQGTGAADDSGLPNDRFFAVRPEGSVSTLKIQRTERGDSAVYLCASSLSGLQETQYFGPGTRLLVL.